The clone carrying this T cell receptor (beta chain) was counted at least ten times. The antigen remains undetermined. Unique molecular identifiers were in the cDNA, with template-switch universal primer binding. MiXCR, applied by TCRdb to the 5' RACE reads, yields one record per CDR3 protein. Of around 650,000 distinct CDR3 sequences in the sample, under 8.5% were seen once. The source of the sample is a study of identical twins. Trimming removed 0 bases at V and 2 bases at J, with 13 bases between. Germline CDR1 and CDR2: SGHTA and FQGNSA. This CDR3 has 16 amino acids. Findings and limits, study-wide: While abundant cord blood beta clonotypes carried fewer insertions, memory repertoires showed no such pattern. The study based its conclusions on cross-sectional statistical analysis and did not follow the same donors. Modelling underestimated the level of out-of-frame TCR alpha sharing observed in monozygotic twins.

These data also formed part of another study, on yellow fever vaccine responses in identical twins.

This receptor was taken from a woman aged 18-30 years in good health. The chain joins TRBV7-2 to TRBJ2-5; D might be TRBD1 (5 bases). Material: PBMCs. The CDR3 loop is CASSLAGQGVQETQYF. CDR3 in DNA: TGTGCCAGCAGCTTAGCAGGCCAAGGGGTTCAAGAGACCCAGTACTTC.